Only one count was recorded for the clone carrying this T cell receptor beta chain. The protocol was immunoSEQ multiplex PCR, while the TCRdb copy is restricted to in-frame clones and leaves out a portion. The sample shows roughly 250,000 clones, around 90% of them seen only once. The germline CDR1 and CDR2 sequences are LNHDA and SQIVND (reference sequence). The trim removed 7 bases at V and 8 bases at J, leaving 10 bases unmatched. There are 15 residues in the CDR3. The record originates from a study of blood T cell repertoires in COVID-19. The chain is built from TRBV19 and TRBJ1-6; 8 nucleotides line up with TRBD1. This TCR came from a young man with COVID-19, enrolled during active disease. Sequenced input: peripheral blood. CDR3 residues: CASTILAGGDSPLHF. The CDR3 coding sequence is TGTGCCAGTACCATTTTGGCAGGGGGCGATTCACCCCTCCACTTT.